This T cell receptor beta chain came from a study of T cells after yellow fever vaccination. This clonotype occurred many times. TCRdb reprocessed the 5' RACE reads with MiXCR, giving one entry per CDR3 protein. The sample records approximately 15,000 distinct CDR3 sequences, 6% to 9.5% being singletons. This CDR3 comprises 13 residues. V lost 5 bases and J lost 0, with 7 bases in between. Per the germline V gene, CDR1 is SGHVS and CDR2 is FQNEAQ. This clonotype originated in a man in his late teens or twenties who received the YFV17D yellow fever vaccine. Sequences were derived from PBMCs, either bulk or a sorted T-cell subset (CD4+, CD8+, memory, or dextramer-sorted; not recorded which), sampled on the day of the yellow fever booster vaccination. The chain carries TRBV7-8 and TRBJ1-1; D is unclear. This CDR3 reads CASSPLMNTEAFF. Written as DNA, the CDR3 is TGTGCCAGCAGCCCACTCATGAACACTGAAGCTTTCTTT. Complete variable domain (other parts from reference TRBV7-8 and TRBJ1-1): GAGVSQSPRYKVAKRGQDVALRCDPISGHVSLFWYQQALGQGPEFLTYFQNEAQLDKSGLPSDRFFAERPEGSVSTLKIQRTQQEDSAVYLCASSPLMNTEAFFGQGTRLTVV.